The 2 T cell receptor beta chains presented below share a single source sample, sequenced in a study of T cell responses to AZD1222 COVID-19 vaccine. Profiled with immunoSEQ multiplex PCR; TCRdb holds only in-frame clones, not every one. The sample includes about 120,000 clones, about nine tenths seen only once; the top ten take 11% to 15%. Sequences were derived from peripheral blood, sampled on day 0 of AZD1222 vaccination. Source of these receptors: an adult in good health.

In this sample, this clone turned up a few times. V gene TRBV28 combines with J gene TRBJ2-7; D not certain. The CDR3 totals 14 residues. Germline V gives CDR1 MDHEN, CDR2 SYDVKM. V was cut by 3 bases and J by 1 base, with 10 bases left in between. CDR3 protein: CASSLRLRSYEQYF. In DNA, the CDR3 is TGTGCCAGCAGTTTGCGTCTGAGATCCTACGAGCAGTACTTC. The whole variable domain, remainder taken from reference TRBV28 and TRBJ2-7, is DVKVTQSSRYLVKRTGEKVFLECVQDMDHENMFWYRQDPGLGLRLIYFSYDVKMKEKGDIPEGYSVSREKKERFSLILESASTNQTSMYLCASSLRLRSYEQYFGPGTRLTVT.

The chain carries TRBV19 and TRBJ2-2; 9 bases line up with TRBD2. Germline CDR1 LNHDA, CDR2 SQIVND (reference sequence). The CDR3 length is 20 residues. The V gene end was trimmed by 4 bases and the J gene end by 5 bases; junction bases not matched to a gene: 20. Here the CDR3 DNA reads TGTGCCAGTAGTACCCTGAACTTTAGCGGGAGTAAAGGACGTACCGGGGAGCTGTTTTTT. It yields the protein CASSTLNFSGSKGRTGELFF.